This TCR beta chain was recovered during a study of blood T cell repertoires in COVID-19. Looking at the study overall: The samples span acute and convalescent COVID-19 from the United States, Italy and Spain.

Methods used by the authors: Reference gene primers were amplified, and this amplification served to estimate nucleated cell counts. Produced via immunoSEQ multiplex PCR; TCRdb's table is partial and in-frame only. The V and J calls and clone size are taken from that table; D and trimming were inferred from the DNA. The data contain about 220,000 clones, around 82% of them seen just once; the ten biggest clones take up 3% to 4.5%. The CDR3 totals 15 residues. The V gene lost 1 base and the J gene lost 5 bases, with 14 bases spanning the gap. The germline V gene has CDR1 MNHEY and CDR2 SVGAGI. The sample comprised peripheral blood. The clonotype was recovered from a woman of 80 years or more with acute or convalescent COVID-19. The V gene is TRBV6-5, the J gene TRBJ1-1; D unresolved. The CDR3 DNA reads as TGTGCCAGCAGTTACTTCCTCAGAGCGGGGACTGAAGCTTTCTTT. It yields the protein CASSYFLRAGTEAFF.